This T cell receptor beta chain was identified during a study of T cells in Graves' hyperthyroidism and ophthalmopathy. Study-wide results and limits: The blood repertoire included most of the expanded thyroid clonotypes above 0.001.

Amplification of TCR beta CDR3 regions used RNA as the template. HTBI primers were the set used in a first-round RT-PCR of the TCR CDR3. Via MiXCR, TCRdb re-called the multiplex PCR reads, giving one row per CDR3 protein. The sample has under 750,000 distinct CDR3 sequences, roughly 20% seen once. CDR1 SQVTM and CDR2 ANQGSEA come from the germline V gene. V was cut by 0 bases and J by 1 base, with 3 bases left in between. This CDR3 contains 12 residues. The table lists this clonotype with many counts. Its antigen is not known. Sampled blood dates from first hyperthyroidism diagnosis, and it precedes any ophthalmopathy symptoms.

The chain combines TRBV29-1 with TRBJ1-2, with D unclear. This sequence was found in a woman aged 45-59 years with Graves' hyperthyroidism that later progressed to Graves' ophthalmopathy. Sample: blood. CDR3 DNA: TGCAGCGTTGAAGACAGTAACTATGGCTACACCTTC. Its translation: CSVEDSNYGYTF.